One and the same sample provided the 14 T cell receptor beta chains below, sequenced in a study of blood T cell repertoires in COVID-19. Assay: immunoSEQ multiplex PCR; the TCRdb copy retains only in-frame clones and omits some. The sample gives about 130,000 clones, around 81% of which show up once; roughly 10% is in the top ten. The material sequenced was peripheral blood. These receptor sequences come from a man aged 35 to 55 with active or convalescent COVID-19.

This chain connects TRBV7-9 to TRBJ2-3, with TRBD2 matching over 9 bases. The CDR3 runs to 16 residues. With V trimmed by 2 bases and J by 0 bases, 3 bases remained unmatched. CDR1 is SEHNR, CDR2 FQNEAQ, per germline (reference sequence). The CDR3: CASSLPSGDSTDTQYF. DNA for the CDR3: TGTGCCAGCAGCTTACCTAGCGGGGACAGCACAGATACGCAGTATTTT.

This rearrangement joins TRBV5-5 to TRBJ2-5; 8 nucleotides match TRBD2. Germline CDR1 SGHKS, CDR2 YYEKEE (reference sequence). Trimming removed 1 base from V and 8 bases from J; junction bases left unmatched: 19. The CDR3 runs to 18 residues. DNA for the CDR3: TGTGCCAGCAGCTTGAGGGGTTTAATGGCGGGGGGTACTCTCACCCAGTACTTC. Amino acids: CASSLRGLMAGGTLTQYF.

V is TRBV3-1 (or the pseudogene TRBV3-2) and J is TRBJ1-4; TRBD1 might be the D (6 bases). V lost 2 bases, J lost 7 bases, and 11 bases lay in between. The germline gives CDR1 LGHDT, CDR2 YNNKEL (reference sequence). The CDR3 is made up of 14 amino acids. Here the CDR3 DNA reads TGTGCCAGCAGCCAATCAGGGGCAGGTGAAAAACTGTTTTTT. This gives the protein CASSQSGAGEKLFF.

The chain joins TRBV19 to TRBJ2-5, with 10 bases lining up with TRBD2. Germline V lookup: CDR1 LNHDA, CDR2 SQIVND (reference sequence). This CDR3 contains 15 residues. V lost 4 bases, J lost 1 base, and 3 bases stayed unmatched. The CDR3 bases are TGTGCCAGTAGTAGAGCGGGGGGGTTCCAAGAGACCCAGTACTTC. Amino acid sequence: CASSRAGGFQETQYF.

Here the CDR3 reads CASRGQGNEKLFF. The CDR3 nucleotides are TGTGCCAGCAGGGGACAGGGGAATGAAAAACTGTTTTTT. The chain links TRBV5-4 to TRBJ1-4; 10 bases map to TRBD1. Germline values: CDR1 SGHNT, CDR2 YYREEE (reference sequence). The CDR3 is made up of 13 amino acids. V lost 5 bases, J lost 5 bases, and 0 bases stayed unmatched.

This chain connects TRBV11-2 to TRBJ1-1; perhaps TRBD1 as D (5 bases). Trimming removed 0 bases from V and 0 bases from J, with 11 bases in between. The CDR3 covers 16 residues. The V gene's germline CDR1 is SGHAT and CDR2 FQNNGV. The CDR3 spells CASSLDSWGVNTEAFF. The CDR3 DNA reads as TGTGCCAGCAGCTTAGATAGCTGGGGGGTGAACACTGAAGCTTTCTTT.

The V and J genes are TRBV13 and TRBJ1-6, with D perhaps TRBD1 (6 bases). This CDR3 has 12 residues. CDR1 and CDR2 from the germline V gene are PRHDT and FYEKMQ (reference sequence). Trimming removed 5 bases from V and 15 bases from J, with 14 bases in between. The CDR3 DNA is TGTGCCAGCAGCGGTAGCCGGGACATCCTCCACTTT. Translating gives CASSGSRDILHF.

The chain employs TRBV9 and TRBJ2-7, with D perhaps TRBD2 (6 bases). The V and J ends lost 3 bases and 2 bases respectively, with 15 bases between them. The germline V gene has CDR1 SGDLS and CDR2 YYNGEE. This CDR3 region has 15 residues. The CDR3 sequence: CASSASAGGAYEQYF. The CDR3 nucleotides are TGTGCCAGCAGCGCAAGTGCCGGGGGAGCCTACGAGCAGTACTTC.

The chain uses TRBV5-1 and TRBJ2-5; D call uncertain. The V gene lost 7 bases and the J gene lost 4 bases, with 8 bases spanning the gap. CDR3 length: 11 residues. Germline V CDR1 and CDR2: SGHRS, YFSETQ. The CDR3 protein is CASSYLETQYF. Here the CDR3 DNA reads TGCGCCAGCTCCTACTTAGAGACCCAGTACTTC.

A note on this clone: The junction does not match germline at one end; this may be a read error. The rearrangement joins TRBV4-2 to TRBJ2-7; TRBD1 aligns across 7 bases. The CDR3 contains 14 residues. CDR1 and CDR2 (germline): LGHNA, YNFKEQ. CDR3 DNA sequence: TGTGCCAGCAGTCAAGGCTCAGGGGGTTACGAGCAGTACTTC. Its protein product is CASSQGSGGYEQYF.

J is TRBJ2-6 and V is TRBV7-6; the D gene is possibly TRBD1 (6 bases). Germline CDR1 SGHVS, CDR2 FNYEAQ. CDR3 size: 17 residues. Deletions cut 5 bases from V and 0 bases from J, with 14 bases between. CDR3: CASSRTVKSSGANVLTF. CDR3 bases: TGTGCCAGCAGCAGGACAGTTAAATCCTCTGGGGCCAACGTCCTGACTTTC. The variable domain in full, completed from reference TRBV7-6 and TRBJ2-6, reads GAGVSQSPRYKVTKRGQDVALRCDPISGHVSLYWYRQALGQGPEFLTYFNYEAQQDKSGLPNDRFSAERPEGSISTLTIQRTEQRDSAMYRCASSRTVKSSGANVLTFGAGSRLTVL.

This chain joins TRBV28 and TRBJ2-1; 7 nucleotides match TRBD1. This CDR3 is built from 12 residues. Germline assignment: CDR1 MDHEN and CDR2 SYDVKM. The trim removed 7 bases at V and 4 bases at J, leaving 1 base unmatched. Written as DNA, the CDR3 is TGTGCCAGCAAGGGACAGTACAATGAGCAGTTCTTC. Translation: CASKGQYNEQFF.

This chain joins TRBV6-5 and TRBJ2-7, with TRBD1 identical over 9 bases. This CDR3 spans 16 amino acids. The germline V gene has CDR1 MNHEY and CDR2 SVGAGI. V lost 1 base, J lost 4 bases, and 8 bases stayed unmatched. CDR3 sequence: CASSYWRLDRGYEQYF. CDR3 bases: TGTGCCAGCAGTTACTGGCGCCTTGACAGGGGGTACGAGCAGTACTTC.

The V and J genes are TRBV10-3 and TRBJ2-3; 8 bases map to TRBD1. Per germline, CDR1 ENHRY and CDR2 SYGVKD. The CDR3 is 17 amino acids. J was trimmed by 6 bases and V by 4 bases; bases with no gene match: 15. Here the CDR3 DNA reads TGTGCCATCAGTGCCGTCGTGATGGGGACAGGAGGGGATACGCAGTATTTT. Residues: CAISAVVMGTGGDTQYF.